The 30 T cell receptor beta chains in this list originate from one sample, sequenced in a study of cytomegalovirus exposure and HLA in healthy donors. 13 Jbeta primers and 60 Vbeta primers were used for the PCR. This table comes from immunoSEQ multiplex PCR, and its TCRdb copy is limited to in-frame clones, with some not included. The data show 130,000 to 150,000 clones, less than 90% seen once. The sample comprised PBMCs. These receptors originate from a boy aged 2-9 years in good health and CMV-seronegative.

The chain recombines TRBV25-1 with TRBJ1-2; 7 nucleotides match TRBD1. Losses at the gene ends were 2 bases for V and 2 bases for J; bases not matched to a gene: 11. Germline assignment: CDR1 MGHDK and CDR2 SYGVNS. The CDR3 extends over 17 amino acids. The chain's CDR3 is CASSEGRSGGRNYGYTF. The CDR3 coding sequence is TGTGCCAGCAGTGAAGGGAGGTCAGGGGGAAGGAACTATGGCTACACCTTC.

This chain joins TRBV5-1 and TRBJ2-1; TRBD1 is a possible D gene (5 bases). There are 16 residues in the CDR3. Germline V gives CDR1 SGHRS, CDR2 YFSETQ. V lost 7 bases and J lost 0, with 17 bases in between. The CDR3 here is CASGWGDLSSYNEQFF. In DNA form, the CDR3 reads TGCGCCAGCGGTTGGGGCGACCTGAGCTCCTACAATGAGCAGTTCTTC.

This chain uses TRBV5-1 with TRBJ1-2; TRBD1 might be the D (6 bases). This CDR3 is 14 amino acids long. The ends were cut back, 4 bases at V and 3 bases at J, with 13 bases in the middle. Looked up from germline, CDR1 is SGHRS and CDR2 is YFSETQ. CDR3 in DNA: TGCGCCAGCAGCGAGGGGGGGGGCTACTATGGCTACACCTTC. The encoded protein is CASSEGGGYYGYTF.

J is TRBJ1-1 and V is TRBV6-5; possible D gene TRBD1, 5 bases. The CDR3 sequence is 14 residues long. Trimming left V 5 bases short and J 4 bases short, with 14 bases between. Germline loops: CDR1 MNHEY, CDR2 SVGAGI. The CDR3 here is CASSPLGGTTEAFF. The CDR3 region has the DNA TGTGCCAGCAGTCCCTTGGGGGGAACCACTGAAGCTTTCTTT.

V usage is TRBV6-1 and J usage is TRBJ1-2, with a weak D call TRBD1 (5 bases). V was pared by 5 bases and J by 4 bases, with 11 bases between. The CDR3 contains 13 residues. Germline V gene lookup returns CDR1 MNHNS and CDR2 SASEGT. CDR3 coding DNA: TGTGCCAGCAGTCCCGACAGATTCTATGGCTACACCTTC. This codes for CASSPDRFYGYTF.

The chain couples TRBV7-8 to TRBJ2-1; TRBD2 might be the D (6 bases). Per the germline V gene, CDR1 is SGHVS and CDR2 is FQNEAQ. The CDR3 extends over 15 amino acids. The V and J ends lost 1 base and 15 bases respectively, with 22 bases between them. The CDR3 here is CASSLELAASVKGFF. In nucleotides, the CDR3 is TGTGCCAGCAGCTTAGAGTTAGCGGCTAGCGTGAAAGGGTTCTTC.

The chain couples TRBV7-9 to TRBJ1-1, with unresolved D. The V end lost 2 bases, the J end lost 4 bases, and 11 bases lay between the germline ends. CDR1 is SEHNR, CDR2 FQNEAQ, per germline (reference sequence). This CDR3 has 14 amino acids. Here the CDR3 DNA reads TGTGCCAGCAGCTTATCCGGACTGAGCACTGAAGCTTTCTTT. Translated, it gives CASSLSGLSTEAFF.

The chain has TRBV5-1 and TRBJ2-7; no clear D. Deletions cut 2 bases from V and 4 bases from J, with 10 bases between. Per germline, CDR1 SGHRS and CDR2 YFSETQ. The CDR3 contains 13 residues. CDR3 sequence: CASSLTDSYEQYF. CDR3 nucleotide sequence: TGCGCCAGCAGCTTAACAGATAGTTACGAGCAGTACTTC.

This clone was recorded a few times. V usage is TRBV6-5 and J usage is TRBJ1-5, with TRBD1 identical over 7 bases. Germline CDR1 MNHEY, CDR2 SVGAGI. The V segment lost 0 bases and the J segment 11 bases; nucleotides outside the gene matches: 13. The CDR3 length is 16 residues. In nucleotides, the CDR3 is TGTGCCAGCAGTTACTCTCCACAGGGGCGGCCAGGCGCCCAGCATTTT. Translating gives CASSYSPQGRPGAQHF.

The DNA for the CDR3 is TGCGCCACCGCGATGACTCTCTTAACCGAAGAGACCCAGTACTTC. Amino acids: CATAMTLLTEETQYF. The chain combines TRBV5-1 with TRBJ2-5; D is unclear. V lost 9 bases, J lost 3 bases, and 21 bases lay in between. The CDR3 is 15 residues long. Germline V gives CDR1 SGHRS, CDR2 YFSETQ.

The V call is TRBV2, the J call TRBJ2-3, with D uncertain. V dropped 6 bases and J dropped 0 bases, with 10 bases sitting between them. This CDR3 is 14 amino acids long. Germline CDR1 and CDR2: SNHLY and FYNNEI. CDR3: CASSPRPSTDTQYF. The CDR3 nucleotides are TGTGCCAGCAGCCCTAGACCGAGCACAGATACGCAGTATTTT. The full variable domain, in which reference TRBV2 and TRBJ2-3 provide the parts outside the CDR3, is EPEVTQTPSHQVTQMGQEVILRCVPISNHLYFYWYRQILGQKVEFLVSFYNNEISEKSEIFDDQFSVERPDGSNFTLKIRSTKLEDSAMYFCASSPRPSTDTQYFGPGTRLTVL.

The chain is built from TRBV7-9 and TRBJ2-4; 8 nucleotides agree with TRBD1. Germline V gene data show CDR1 as SEHNR and CDR2 as FQNEAQ (reference sequence). J was trimmed by 1 base and V by 1 base; bases with no gene match: 6. The CDR3 totals 17 residues. The CDR3 loop reads CASSLVGQGAAKNIQYF. As DNA, the CDR3 is TGTGCCAGCAGCTTAGTAGGTCAGGGGGCGGCCAAAAACATTCAGTACTTC.

The J gene is TRBJ1-2, the V gene TRBV28; D gene uncertain. The CDR3 totals 17 residues. The germline V and J ends were trimmed by 6 bases and 7 bases, with 27 bases remaining between them. CDR1 and CDR2 from the germline V gene are MDHEN and SYDVKM. The DNA of the CDR3 is TGTGCCAGCAGCCACTCCGCGACCGGGATCACGGTTTCTGGCTACACCTTC. This sequence encodes CASSHSATGITVSGYTF.

This clone was counted a single time. This rearrangement joins TRBV7-9 to TRBJ1-5, with a tentative D call TRBD1 (5 bases). V dropped 4 bases and J dropped 7 bases, with 8 bases sitting between them. Germline-derived CDR1 and CDR2 are SEHNR and FQNEAQ (reference sequence). CDR3 length: 12 amino acids. DNA for the CDR3: TGTGCCAGCAGCTCCGGGGGGCAGCCCCAGCATTTT. This translates into CASSSGGQPQHF.

In its sample, this clone was seen a few times. The chain has TRBV2 and TRBJ2-2; the D is unclear. Germline CDR1 and CDR2: SNHLY and FYNNEI. The CDR3 length is 14 residues. V was shortened by 1 base and J by 4 bases, with 7 bases between the two germline ends. The CDR3 sequence is CASSEGEVTGELFF. The CDR3, as DNA: TGTGCCAGCAGTGAAGGCGAAGTCACCGGGGAGCTGTTTTTT.

This chain joins TRBV7-3 and TRBJ2-1; D uncertain. Germline-derived CDR1 and CDR2 are SGHTA and FQGTGA. Trimming took off 4 bases at V and 6 bases at J, with 19 bases between the two ends. The CDR3 totals 16 residues. This CDR3 reads CASSSPYGSRVNEQFF. The CDR3 DNA follows: TGTGCCAGCAGCTCGCCGTATGGTAGTCGGGTCAATGAGCAGTTCTTC.

This clone appeared once. The chain uses TRBV5-6 and TRBJ2-1, with no clear D. This CDR3 comprises 13 residues. Germline CDR1 and CDR2: SGHDT and YYEEEE. V lost 1 base to trimming and J lost 9 bases, with 11 bases between them. The CDR3 loop reads CASSLPTKVEQFF. Written as DNA, the CDR3 is TGTGCCAGCAGCTTGCCCACTAAAGTTGAGCAGTTCTTC. The variable domain in full, with the rest retrieved from reference TRBV5-6 and TRBJ2-1, is DAGVTQSPTHLIKTRGQQVTLRCSPKSGHDTVSWYQQALGQGPQFIFQYYEEEERQRGNFPDRFSGHQFPNYSSELNVNALLLGDSALYLCASSLPTKVEQFFGPGTRLTVL.

The chain employs TRBV5-5 and TRBJ2-7; D is possibly TRBD1 (6 bases). The CDR3 is 16 amino acids. Looked up from germline, CDR1 is SGHKS and CDR2 is YYEKEE (reference sequence). V gave up 1 base and J gave up 3 bases, with 17 bases separating them. The CDR3 bases are TGTGCCAGCAGCTTGTTTACAGGGAAGGGGAACTACGAGCAGTACTTC. Residues: CASSLFTGKGNYEQYF.

This rearrangement joins TRBV7-6 to TRBJ2-2; D is ambiguous. The germline CDR1 and CDR2 sequences are SGHVS and FNYEAQ. Deletions cut 5 bases from V and 2 bases from J, with 12 bases between. The CDR3 runs 15 residues. Here the CDR3 DNA reads TGTGCCAGCAGCCCCGGTCCAAGTAACACCGGGGAGCTGTTTTTT. Encoded protein: CASSPGPSNTGELFF. Looking up the rest from reference TRBV7-6 and TRBJ2-2 gives the full variable domain: GAGVSQSPRYKVTKRGQDVALRCDPISGHVSLYWYRQALGQGPEFLTYFNYEAQQDKSGLPNDRFSAERPEGSISTLTIQRTEQRDSAMYRCASSPGPSNTGELFFGEGSRLTVL.

This chain joins TRBV27 and TRBJ2-7, with 7 bases identical to TRBD1. Germline lookup yields CDR1 MNHEY and CDR2 SMNVEV (reference sequence). J was trimmed by 4 bases and V by 5 bases; bases with no gene match: 5. The CDR3 spans 13 residues. CDR3 in DNA: TGTGCCAGCAGTAGACGGGGACAGTACGAGCAGTACTTC. Translated, it gives CASSRRGQYEQYF.

This rearrangement joins TRBV7-2 to TRBJ1-2; D call uncertain. V lost 0 bases to trimming and J lost 0 bases, with 14 bases between them. The CDR3 contains 17 residues. The germline gives CDR1 SGHTA, CDR2 FQGNSA. The CDR3 nucleotides are TGTGCCAGCAGCTTAGCGCCGCGTTTTGAAGCTAACTATGGCTACACCTTC. Translation: CASSLAPRFEANYGYTF.

This chain uses TRBV6-5 with TRBJ1-5; no reliable D call. Germline V gene sequence: CDR1 MNHEY, CDR2 SVGAGI. Trimming took 6 bases from V and 3 from J, leaving 12 bases between them. CDR3 length: 14 residues. The CDR3 protein is CASRAGGNNQPQHF. CDR3 sequence (DNA): TGTGCCAGCAGGGCGGGAGGGAACAATCAGCCCCAGCATTTT.

The chain employs TRBV9 and TRBJ1-3; D is unclear. The V and J ends lost 4 bases and 2 bases respectively, with 16 bases between them. This CDR3 is 16 amino acids long. Germline V gene sequence: CDR1 SGDLS, CDR2 YYNGEE. This chain's CDR3 is CASSPITGLPGNTIYF. The CDR3, as DNA: TGTGCCAGCAGCCCCATAACGGGGTTGCCTGGAAACACCATATATTTT. The whole variable domain, filled in from reference TRBV9 and TRBJ1-3, reads DSGVTQTPKHLITATGQRVTLRCSPRSGDLSVYWYQQSLDQGLQFLIQYYNGEERAKGNILERFSAQQFPDLHSELNLSSLELGDSALYFCASSPITGLPGNTIYFGEGSWLTVV.

This chain uses TRBV15 with TRBJ2-3; tentative D call: TRBD2 (5 bases). With 5 bases removed from V and 10 bases from J, the gap between germline ends came to 25 bases. This CDR3 comprises 16 residues. Germline V gene data show CDR1 as LNHNV and CDR2 as YYDKDF (reference sequence). CDR3 DNA: TGTGCCACCAGCGAATACACTCCCCGCCGTCGGAGGCCGCAGTATTTT. Its translation: CATSEYTPRRRRPQYF.

This chain connects TRBV28 to TRBJ1-2, with TRBD1 as a possible D gene (6 bases). CDR3 length: 15 amino acids. Germline-derived CDR1 and CDR2 are MDHEN and SYDVKM. Trimming removed 6 bases at V and 0 bases at J, with 14 bases between. As DNA, the CDR3 is TGTGCCAGCAGCCTATACGACAGGCCTAACTATGGCTACACCTTC. Its translation is CASSLYDRPNYGYTF.

The genes are TRBV27 and TRBJ2-1; 8 positions match TRBD1. Trimming cost V 8 bases and J 2 bases; bases outside gene matches: 5. The CDR3 loop spans 14 amino acids. Germline loops: CDR1 MNHEY, CDR2 SMNVEV (reference sequence). CDR3 sequence: CASRRTGTYNEQFF. CDR3 in DNA: TGTGCCAGCCGCCGGACAGGGACCTACAATGAGCAGTTCTTC.

The rearrangement joins TRBV7-2 to TRBJ1-1; perhaps TRBD1 as D (5 bases). Trimming left V 3 bases short and J 1 base short, with 12 bases between. CDR3 length: 15 residues. CDR1 is SGHTA, CDR2 FQGNSA, per germline. The CDR3 region has the DNA TGTGCCAGCAGCTTGGGCAGGGTGGGGAACACTGAAGCTTTCTTT. The encoded protein is CASSLGRVGNTEAFF.

The chain joins TRBV7-3 to TRBJ2-7, with D tentatively TRBD2 (6 bases). The CDR3 is 13 residues long. Trimming removed 3 bases from V and 5 bases from J, with 11 bases in between. Germline assignment: CDR1 SGHTA and CDR2 FQGTGA. The chain's CDR3 is CASSFGAGNEQYF. The CDR3 DNA follows: TGTGCCAGCAGCTTTGGTGCGGGGAACGAGCAGTACTTC.

V is TRBV10-3 and J is TRBJ2-2, with TRBD2 as a possible D gene (5 bases). V was cut by 8 bases and J by 0 bases, with 13 bases left in between. From germline, CDR1 is ENHRY and CDR2 SYGVKD. This CDR3 has 15 amino acids. CDR3 residues: CAIPVRGTNTGELFF. The CDR3 bases are TGTGCCATCCCCGTTCGGGGAACGAACACCGGGGAGCTGTTTTTT.

The table lists this clone with a few counts. The chain couples TRBV6-5 to TRBJ2-2; D remains unclear. Germline values: CDR1 MNHEY, CDR2 SVGAGI. The CDR3 loop spans 15 amino acids. With 6 bases removed from V and 5 bases from J, the gap between germline ends came to 16 bases. CDR3 nucleotides: TGTGCCAGCAGCCGCCTTGTGGAGTCGACCGGGGAGCTGTTTTTT. Translating it yields CASSRLVESTGELFF.